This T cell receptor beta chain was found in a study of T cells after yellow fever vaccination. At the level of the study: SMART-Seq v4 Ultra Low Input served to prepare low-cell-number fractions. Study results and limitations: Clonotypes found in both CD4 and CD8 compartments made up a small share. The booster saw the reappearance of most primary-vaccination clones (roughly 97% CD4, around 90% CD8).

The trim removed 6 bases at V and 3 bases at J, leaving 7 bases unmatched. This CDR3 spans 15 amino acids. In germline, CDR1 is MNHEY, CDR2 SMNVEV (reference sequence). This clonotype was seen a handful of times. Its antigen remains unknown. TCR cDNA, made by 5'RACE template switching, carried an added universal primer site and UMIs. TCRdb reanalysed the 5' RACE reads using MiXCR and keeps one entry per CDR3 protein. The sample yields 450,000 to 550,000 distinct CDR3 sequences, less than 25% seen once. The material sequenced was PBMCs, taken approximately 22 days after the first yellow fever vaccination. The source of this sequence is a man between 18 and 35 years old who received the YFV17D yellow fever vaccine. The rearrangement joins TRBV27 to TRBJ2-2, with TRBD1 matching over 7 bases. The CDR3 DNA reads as TGTGCCAGCAGACGACAGGGTACTGACACCGGGGAGCTGTTTTTT. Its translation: CASRRQGTDTGELFF.